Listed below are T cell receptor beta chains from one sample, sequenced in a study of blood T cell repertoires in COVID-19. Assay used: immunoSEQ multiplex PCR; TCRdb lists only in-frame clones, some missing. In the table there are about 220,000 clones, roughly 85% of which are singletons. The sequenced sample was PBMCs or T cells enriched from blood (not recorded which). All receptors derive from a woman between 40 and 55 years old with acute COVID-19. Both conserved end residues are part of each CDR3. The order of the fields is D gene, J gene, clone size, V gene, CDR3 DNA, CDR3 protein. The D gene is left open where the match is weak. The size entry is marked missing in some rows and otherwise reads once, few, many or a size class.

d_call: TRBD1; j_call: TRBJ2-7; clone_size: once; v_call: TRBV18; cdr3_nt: TGTGCCAGCTCACCAAGGGCAGGGGGCGTTTACGAGCAGTACTTC; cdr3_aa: CASSPRAGGVYEQYF
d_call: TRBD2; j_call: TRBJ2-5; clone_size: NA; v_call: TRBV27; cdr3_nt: TGTGCCAGCAGTTCGCGACTAGCGGAAGAGACCCAGTACTTC; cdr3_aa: CASSSRLAEETQYF
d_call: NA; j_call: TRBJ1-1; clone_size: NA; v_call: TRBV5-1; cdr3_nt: TGCGCCAGCAGCATCAGGGACACTGAAGCTTTCTTT; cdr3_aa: CASSIRDTEAFF
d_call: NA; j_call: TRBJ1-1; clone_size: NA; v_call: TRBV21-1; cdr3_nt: TGTGCCAGCAGCCCCCACCTCTGGGTGAGGACTGAAGCTTTCTTT; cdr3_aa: CASSPHLWVRTEAFF
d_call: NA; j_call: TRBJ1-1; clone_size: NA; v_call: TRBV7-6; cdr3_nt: TGTGCCAGCAGCTTGGGGAGCAACACTGAAGCTTTCTTT; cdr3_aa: CASSLGSNTEAFF
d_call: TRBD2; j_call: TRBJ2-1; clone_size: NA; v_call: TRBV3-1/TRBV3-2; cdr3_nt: TGTGCCAGCAGCCAAGATTCCGGGGGGGCCGAAAATGAGCAGTTCTTC; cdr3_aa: CASSQDSGGAENEQFF
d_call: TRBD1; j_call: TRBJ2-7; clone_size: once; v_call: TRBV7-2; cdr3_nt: TGTGCCAGCAGCTTAGCCGGGACAGGGGCGTCCGAGCAGTACTTC; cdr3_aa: CASSLAGTGASEQYF
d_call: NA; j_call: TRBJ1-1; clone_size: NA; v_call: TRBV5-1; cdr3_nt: TGCGCCAGCAGCACCAACAAGAACACTGAAGCTTTCTTT; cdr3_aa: CASSTNKNTEAFF
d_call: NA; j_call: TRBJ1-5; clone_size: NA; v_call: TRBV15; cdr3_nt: TGTGCCACCAGCAGAGGAGGACAGTCGGGCAATCAGCCCCAGCATTTT; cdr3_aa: CATSRGGQSGNQPQHF
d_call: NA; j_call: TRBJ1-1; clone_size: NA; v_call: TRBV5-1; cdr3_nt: TGCGCCAGCAGCTTTCAGGGTCCTAACACTGAAGCTTTCTTT; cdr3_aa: CASSFQGPNTEAFF
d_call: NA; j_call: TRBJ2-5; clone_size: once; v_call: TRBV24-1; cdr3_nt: TGTGCCACCAGTGATTTAAAGGTGGCAGGGAATAGCGAGACCCAGTACTTC; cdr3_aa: CATSDLKVAGNSETQYF
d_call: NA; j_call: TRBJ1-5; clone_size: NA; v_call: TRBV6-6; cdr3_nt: TGTGCCAGCAGTTACTCCTCGCAGGGCAATCAGCCCCAGCATTTT; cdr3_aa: CASSYSSQGNQPQHF
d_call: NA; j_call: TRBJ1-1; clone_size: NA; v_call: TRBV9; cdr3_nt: TGTGCCAGCAGCCCCCAAGGGACACAGAACACTGAAGCTTTCTTT; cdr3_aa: CASSPQGTQNTEAFF
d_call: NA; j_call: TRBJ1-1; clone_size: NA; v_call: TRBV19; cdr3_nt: TGTGCCAGTAGTGGCTGGTCTGGGAACACTGAAGCTTTCTTT; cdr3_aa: CASSGWSGNTEAFF
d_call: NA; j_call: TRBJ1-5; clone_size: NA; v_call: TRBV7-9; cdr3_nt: TGTGCCAGCAGCTTATTTCTCCCGATGGGAGGTCAGCCCCAGCATTTT; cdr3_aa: CASSLFLPMGGQPQHF
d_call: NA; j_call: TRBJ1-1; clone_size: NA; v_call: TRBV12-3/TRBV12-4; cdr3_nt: TGTGCCAGCAGTTTCGGGGGTATGGCTTTCTTT; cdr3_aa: CASSFGGMAFF
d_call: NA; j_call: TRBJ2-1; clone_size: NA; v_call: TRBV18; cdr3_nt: TGTGCCAGCTCACCAACCGCCGGGACAAATGAGCAGTTCTTC; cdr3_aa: CASSPTAGTNEQFF
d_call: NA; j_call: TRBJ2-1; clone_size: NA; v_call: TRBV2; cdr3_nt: TGTGCCAGGACAGGGAGGTCCTACAATGAGCAGTTCTTC; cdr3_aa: CARTGRSYNEQFF
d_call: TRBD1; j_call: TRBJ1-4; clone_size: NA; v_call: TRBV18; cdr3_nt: TGTGCCAGCTCACCTCGATACGCTACAGGGGACCCTGGTAATGAAAAACTGTTTTTT; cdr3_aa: CASSPRYATGDPGNEKLFF
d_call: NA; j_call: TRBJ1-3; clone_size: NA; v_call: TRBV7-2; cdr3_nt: TGTGCCAGCAGCTTGTCCCCGGGGGGAACCATATATTTT; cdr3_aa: CASSLSPGGTIYF
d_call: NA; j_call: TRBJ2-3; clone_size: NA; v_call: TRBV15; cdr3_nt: TGTGCCACCAGCAGGGATCCTTCAGCTCTAGGCACAGATACGCAGTATTTT; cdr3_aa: CATSRDPSALGTDTQYF
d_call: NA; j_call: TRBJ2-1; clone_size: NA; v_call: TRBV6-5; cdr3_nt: TGTGCCATCTCCTACCTGAATGAGCAGTTCTTC; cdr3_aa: CAISYLNEQFF
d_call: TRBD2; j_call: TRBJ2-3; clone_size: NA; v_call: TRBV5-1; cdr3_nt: TGCGCCAGCAGCTTGGCCGGGGGGTTGGATACGCAGTATTTT; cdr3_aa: CASSLAGGLDTQYF
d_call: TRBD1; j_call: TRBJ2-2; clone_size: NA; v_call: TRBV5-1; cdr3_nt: TGCGCCAGCAGCAAGGGACAGGGGGCCGGGGAGCTGTTTTTT; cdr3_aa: CASSKGQGAGELFF
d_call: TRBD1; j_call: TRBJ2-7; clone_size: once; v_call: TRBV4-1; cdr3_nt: TGCGCCAGCAGCTGGTCGACAGGGAACGAGCAGTACTTC; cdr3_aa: CASSWSTGNEQYF
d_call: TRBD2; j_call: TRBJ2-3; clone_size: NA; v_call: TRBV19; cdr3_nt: TGTGCCAGTGGGACTAGCGGGTGGGATACGCAGTATTTT; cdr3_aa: CASGTSGWDTQYF
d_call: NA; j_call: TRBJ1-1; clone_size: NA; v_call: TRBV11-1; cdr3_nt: TGTGCCAGCAGCCACGAGACAGGCTCTGAAGCTTTCTTT; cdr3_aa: CASSHETGSEAFF
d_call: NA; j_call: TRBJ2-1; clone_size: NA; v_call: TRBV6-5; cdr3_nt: TGTGCCAGCACCGCCAGCGGTCACAATGAGCAGTTCTTC; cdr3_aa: CASTASGHNEQFF
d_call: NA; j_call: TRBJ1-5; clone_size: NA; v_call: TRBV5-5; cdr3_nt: TGTGCCAGCAGCTTGAGTGCGGACTATAGCAATCAGCCCCAGCATTTT; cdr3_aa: CASSLSADYSNQPQHF
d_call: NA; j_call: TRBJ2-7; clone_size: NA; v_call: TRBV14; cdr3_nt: TGTGCCAGCAGCTCCCTAGCGTTCTCCTACGAGCAGTACTTC; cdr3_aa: CASSSLAFSYEQYF
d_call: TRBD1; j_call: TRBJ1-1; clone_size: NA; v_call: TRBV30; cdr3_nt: TGTGCCTGGACCAGGGGGTCGAACACTGAAGCTTTCTTT; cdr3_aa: CAWTRGSNTEAFF
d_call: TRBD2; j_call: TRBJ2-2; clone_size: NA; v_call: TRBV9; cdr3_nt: TGTACCAGCAGCGTGGGGACTAGCGGGGTGGACGGGGAGCTGTTTTTT; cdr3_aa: CTSSVGTSGVDGELFF
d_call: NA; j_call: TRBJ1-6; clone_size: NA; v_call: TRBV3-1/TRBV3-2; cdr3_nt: TGTGCCAGCAGCCAAGCAGGGGTTGGTTCACCCCTCCACTTT; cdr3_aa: CASSQAGVGSPLHF
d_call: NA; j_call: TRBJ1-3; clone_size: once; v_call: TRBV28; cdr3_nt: TGTGCCAGCAGTCCCCGGGGGGGGCGGCGGGGAAACACCATATATTTT; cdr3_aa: CASSPRGGRRGNTIYF
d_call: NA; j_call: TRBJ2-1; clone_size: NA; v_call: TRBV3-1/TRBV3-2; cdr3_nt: TGTGCCAGCAGCCAAGTTCAGGTGAATGAGCAGTTCTTC; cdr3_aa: CASSQVQVNEQFF
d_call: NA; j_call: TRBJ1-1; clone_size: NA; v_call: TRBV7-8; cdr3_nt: TGTGCCAGCAGCTTAGGACGGGGGGCCACTGAAGCTTTCTTT; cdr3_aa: CASSLGRGATEAFF
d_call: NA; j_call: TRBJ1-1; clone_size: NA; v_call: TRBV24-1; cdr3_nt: TGTGCCACCAGTGGGTCAGGGGTTACCACTGAAGCTTTCTTT; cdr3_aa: CATSGSGVTTEAFF
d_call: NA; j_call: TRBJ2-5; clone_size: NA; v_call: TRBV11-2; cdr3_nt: TGTGCCAGCAGCCGGGGTGACGCCAGTTTCCCTGGAGAGACCCAGTACTTC; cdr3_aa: CASSRGDASFPGETQYF
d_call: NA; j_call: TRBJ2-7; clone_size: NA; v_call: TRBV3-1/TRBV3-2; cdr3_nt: TGTGCCAGCAGCCAACAGGGTTACGAGCAGTACTTC; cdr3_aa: CASSQQGYEQYF
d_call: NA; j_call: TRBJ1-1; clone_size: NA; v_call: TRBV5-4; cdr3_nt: TGTGCCAGCAGCTTAGACAGATTGAACACTGAAGCTTTCTTT; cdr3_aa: CASSLDRLNTEAFF
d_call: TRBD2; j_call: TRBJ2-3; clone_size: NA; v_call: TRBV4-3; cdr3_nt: TGCGCCAGCAGCCAAGATTCGGGGACTAGCGGGGGGGCAAGCACAGATACGCAGTATTTT; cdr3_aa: CASSQDSGTSGGASTDTQYF
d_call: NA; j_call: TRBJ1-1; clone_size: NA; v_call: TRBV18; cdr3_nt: TGTGCCAGCTCACCGCTTGAAGGGGCTAGGGGCACTGAAGCTTTCTTT; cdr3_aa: CASSPLEGARGTEAFF
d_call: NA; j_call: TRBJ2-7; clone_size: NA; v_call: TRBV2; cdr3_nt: TGTGCCAGCAGTGAAGCCGCCTACGAGCAGTACTTC; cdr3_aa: CASSEAAYEQYF
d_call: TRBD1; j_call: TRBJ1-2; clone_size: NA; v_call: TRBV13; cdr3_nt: TGTGCCAGCAGCCCTGGACAGGGGGTAGATGGCTACACCTTC; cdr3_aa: CASSPGQGVDGYTF
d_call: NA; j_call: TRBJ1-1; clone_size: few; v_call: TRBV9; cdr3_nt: TGTGCCAGCAGCCCCGGACAGCGCATGAACACTGAAGCTTTCTTT; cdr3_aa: CASSPGQRMNTEAFF
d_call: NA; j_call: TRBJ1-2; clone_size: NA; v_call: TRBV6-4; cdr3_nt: TGTGCCAGCAGTGACTCCGCTTTTAACAGGGTTGGCTACACCTTC; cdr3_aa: CASSDSAFNRVGYTF
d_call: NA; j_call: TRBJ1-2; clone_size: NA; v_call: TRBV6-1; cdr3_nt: TGTGCCAGCAGTGAAGGCGGCAGTCCCTATGGCTACACCTTC; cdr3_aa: CASSEGGSPYGYTF
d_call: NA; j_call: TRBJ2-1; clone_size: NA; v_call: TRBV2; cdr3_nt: TGTGCCAGCAGTGGGACTTTTAATGAGCAGTTCTTC; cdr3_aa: CASSGTFNEQFF
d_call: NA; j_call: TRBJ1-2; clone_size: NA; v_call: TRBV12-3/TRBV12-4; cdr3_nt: TGTGCCAGCAGTTTAGAGTCCAGGCATGGCTACACCTTC; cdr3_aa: CASSLESRHGYTF
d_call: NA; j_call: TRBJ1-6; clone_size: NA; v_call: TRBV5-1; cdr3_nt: TGCGCCAGCAGCTTGGCAGGGCGATCGCCCCTCCACTTT; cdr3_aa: CASSLAGRSPLHF
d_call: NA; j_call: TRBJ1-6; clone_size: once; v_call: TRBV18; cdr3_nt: TGTGCCAGCTCACCAACGGGACTACAACCCTCCTATAATTCACCCCTCCACTTT; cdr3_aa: CASSPTGLQPSYNSPLHF
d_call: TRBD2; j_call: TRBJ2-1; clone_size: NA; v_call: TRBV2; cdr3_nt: TGTGCCAGCAGTGAAGAGGCGGGGGGGTACAATGAGCAGTTCTTC; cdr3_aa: CASSEEAGGYNEQFF